The 16 T cell receptor beta chains reported below all come from one sample, sequenced in a study of cytomegalovirus exposure and HLA in healthy donors. Primers for the PCR totalled 60 Vbeta and 13 Jbeta. Method: immunoSEQ multiplex PCR; TCRdb's copy keeps in-frame clones and lacks some. The table shows approximately 140,000 clones, with around 83% occurring only once. Sequenced material: PBMCs. The receptors originated from a girl aged 2 to 9 in good health and CMV-seronegative.

V gene TRBV7-6 combines with J gene TRBJ2-5; 12 bases line up with TRBD2. Germline V gives CDR1 SGHVS, CDR2 FNYEAQ. V gave up 4 bases and J gave up 4 bases; unmatched junction bases: 4. The CDR3 is 15 residues long. The CDR3 sequence: CASSSRLAGAETQYF. CDR3 DNA sequence: TGTGCCAGCAGCTCCAGACTAGCGGGAGCAGAGACCCAGTACTTC.

The table lists this clone with a count of one. The chain carries TRBV6-5 and TRBJ1-2; D uncertain. The CDR3 contains 14 residues. Germline V gives CDR1 MNHEY, CDR2 SVGAGI. V was shortened by 0 bases and J by 0 bases, with 5 bases between the two germline ends. CDR3 in amino acids: CASSYSGTNYGYTF. The CDR3 nucleotides are TGTGCCAGCAGTTACTCGGGCACTAACTATGGCTACACCTTC.

The genes are TRBV27 and TRBJ2-5, with TRBD1 matching over 9 bases. This CDR3 spans 15 amino acids. Looked up from germline, CDR1 is MNHEY and CDR2 is SMNVEV (reference sequence). V was pared by 5 bases and J by 1 base, with 5 bases of the junction left unmatched. CDR3 region: CASSHGTGPQETQYF. As DNA, the CDR3 is TGTGCCAGCAGTCATGGGACAGGGCCCCAAGAGACCCAGTACTTC.

The chain combines TRBV19 with TRBJ2-2; no firm D call. The CDR3 has 14 residues. The ends were cut back, 1 base at V and 5 bases at J, with 8 bases in the middle. Looked up from germline, CDR1 is LNHDA and CDR2 is SQIVND (reference sequence). CDR3 in amino acids: CASSIVSGTGELFF. The CDR3 nucleotides are TGTGCCAGTAGTATAGTCTCCGGGACCGGGGAGCTGTTTTTT.

The V call is TRBV18, the J call TRBJ2-7, with D maybe TRBD2 (6 bases). V was pared by 3 bases and J by 3 bases, with 15 bases between. The CDR3 consists of 15 residues. Looked up from germline, CDR1 is KGHSH and CDR2 is LQKENI. The CDR3 spells CASSPQRATNYEQYF. The CDR3 bases are TGTGCCAGCTCACCGCAGCGGGCCACTAACTACGAGCAGTACTTC.

The rearrangement links TRBV5-5 to TRBJ2-7; the D is unclear. The CDR3 contains 13 residues. Germline CDR1 and CDR2: SGHKS and YYEKEE (reference sequence). The ends were cut back, 4 bases at V and 2 bases at J, with 10 bases in the middle. CDR3 nucleotides: TGTGCCAGCAGCCACACAGATGCCTACGAGCAGTACTTC. The encoded protein is CASSHTDAYEQYF.

This chain uses TRBV7-8 with TRBJ2-1; 7 bases match TRBD2. CDR3 length equals 16 residues. CDR1 and CDR2 (germline): SGHVS, FQNEAQ. With V trimmed by 7 bases and J by 5 bases, 14 bases remained unmatched. CDR3 nucleotides: TGTGCCAGCATCCAACGGGAGGCTAGCGGCGACAATGAGCAGTTCTTC. Translation: CASIQREASGDNEQFF.

The chain joins TRBV5-6 to TRBJ1-4, with D possibly matching TRBD1 (6 bases). The germline V gene has CDR1 SGHDT and CDR2 YYEEEE. The V end lost 4 bases, the J end lost 3 bases, and 13 bases lay between the germline ends. The CDR3 length is 15 residues. CDR3 nucleotide sequence: TGTGCCAGCAGCCCGTCAGGGGCAGCTAATGAAAAACTGTTTTTT. The encoded protein is CASSPSGAANEKLFF.

This clone has a handful of counts. This rearrangement joins TRBV30 to TRBJ2-1; 15 bases line up with TRBD2. This CDR3 has 14 amino acids. Germline CDR1 reads GTSNPN; CDR2 reads SVGIG (reference sequence). After removal of 4 bases from V and 10 bases from J, the junction contained 5 bases not matched to a gene. The CDR3 here is CAWTGTSGRREQFF. The CDR3 nucleotides are TGTGCCTGGACCGGGACTAGCGGGAGGAGGGAGCAGTTCTTC.

This clone was seen a few times. This sequence joins TRBV5-4 and TRBJ2-5; 9 bases are shared with TRBD2. The DNA end favors TRBJ2-7, so the J call may be wrong. CDR3 size: 16 residues. Germline assignment: CDR1 SGHNT and CDR2 YYREEE (reference sequence). CDR3 amino acids: CASSSGLAGLPYEQYF. The CDR3 DNA sequence: TGTGCCAGCAGCTCCGGCCTAGCGGGGCTGCCTTACGAGCAGTACTTC.

V usage is TRBV12-5 and J usage is TRBJ2-1; the match to TRBD2 covers 10 bases. The V segment lost 3 bases and the J segment 3 bases; nucleotides outside the gene matches: 5. Germline CDR1 LGHNT, CDR2 FRNRAP. The CDR3 is made up of 16 amino acids. In DNA form, the CDR3 reads TGTGCTAGTGGTTTTACCCGACTAGCGGGCTACAATGAGCAGTTCTTC. Translating gives CASGFTRLAGYNEQFF.

The chain uses TRBV7-8 and TRBJ2-7; perhaps TRBD2 as D (6 bases). This CDR3 is 15 amino acids long. The germline V gene encodes CDR1 SGHVS and CDR2 FQNEAQ. Trimming removed 4 bases at V and 3 bases at J, with 16 bases between. The CDR3 DNA is TGTGCCAGCAGCTCCGAGGAGGGGATCTTCTACGAGCAGTACTTC. Encoded protein: CASSSEEGIFYEQYF.

The CDR3 DNA sequence: TGTGCCAGCAGCGGACTAGCGGGAGTTGCCGGGGAGCTGTTTTTT. This gives the protein CASSGLAGVAGELFF. The rearrangement joins TRBV6-4 to TRBJ2-2, with TRBD2 matching over 13 bases. This CDR3 is 15 amino acids long. J gave up 6 bases and V 6 bases, and 4 bases lay outside the gene matches. Per the germline V gene, CDR1 is MRHNA and CDR2 is SNTAGT.

V and J are TRBV11-2 and TRBJ1-1; 8 bases line up with TRBD1. CDR1 and CDR2 (germline): SGHAT, FQNNGV. J lost 5 bases, V lost 1 base, and 6 bases had no gene match. CDR3 length: 15 residues. The CDR3 nucleotides are TGTGCCAGCAGCTTAGTTCAGGGGGCGAGGACTGAAGCTTTCTTT. This sequence encodes CASSLVQGARTEAFF.

This clone was seen just once. This chain joins TRBV11-2 and TRBJ2-7; a possible D gene is TRBD2 (5 bases). V was cut by 1 base and J by 5 bases, with 12 bases left in between. The CDR3 loop spans 14 amino acids. CDR1 is SGHAT and CDR2 is FQNNGV in the germline V gene. The CDR3 spells CASSLVLGSDEQYF. In nucleotides, the CDR3 is TGTGCCAGCAGCTTAGTTCTGGGGAGCGACGAGCAGTACTTC.

J is TRBJ1-4 and V is TRBV28; 7 bases map to TRBD1. From germline, CDR1 is MDHEN and CDR2 SYDVKM. Trimming took 5 bases from V and 8 from J; bases not matched to a gene: 11. This CDR3 is built from 15 residues. The CDR3 spells CASSLDRDPEEKLFF. The CDR3 nucleotides are TGTGCCAGCAGTCTAGACAGGGACCCCGAAGAAAAACTGTTTTTT.